The clone carrying this T cell receptor (beta chain) appeared a few times. Original handling: Reference gene primer amplification yielded estimated nucleated cell counts. TCRdb keeps only in-frame clones here, not all; method: immunoSEQ multiplex PCR. V, J and clone size were drawn from that table, and D and trimming were deduced from the DNA. The table shows 100,000 to 150,000 clones, with roughly three quarters occurring only once. The CDR3 loop spans 16 amino acids. Germline V gene lookup returns CDR1 GTSNPN and CDR2 SVGIG (reference sequence). Trimming removed 1 base at V and 0 bases at J, with 14 bases between. This sample was included in a study of blood T cell repertoires in COVID-19. Study-wide background: Samples taken during acute and convalescent COVID-19 were collected in the United States, Italy and Spain. Nucleic acid was either cDNA or gDNA, and it came from T cells, B-cell-depleted T cells, or PBMCs.

This TCR was recovered from an older woman with acute or convalescent COVID-19. The sample taken for sequencing was peripheral blood. V and J are TRBV30 and TRBJ2-3; TRBD1 might be the D (6 bases). The CDR3 spells CAWSAETGPSTDTQYF. The DNA for the CDR3 is TGTGCCTGGAGTGCCGAGACAGGCCCAAGCACAGATACGCAGTATTTT. Together with reference TRBV30 and TRBJ2-3, the CDR3 gives the full variable domain: SQTIHQWPATLVQPVGSPLSLECTVEGTSNPNLYWYRQAAGRGLQLLFYSVGIGQISSEVPQNLSASRPQDRQFILSSKKLLLSDSGFYLCAWSAETGPSTDTQYFGPGTRLTVL.